A single T cell receptor beta chain is shown here with its context. Its antigen is still unknown. Trimming removed 0 bases from V and 8 bases from J; junction bases left unmatched: 9. CDR3 length: 16 residues. Germline CDR1 reads SGHTA; CDR2 reads FQGNSA. The PCR ran on 60 Vbeta and 13 Jbeta primers. Some clones are missing from TCRdb's copy, which holds only in-frame ones; the method was immunoSEQ multiplex PCR. The data show over 150,000 clones, with roughly four fifths seen just once and about 10% held by the top ten. The source of the sample is a study of cytomegalovirus exposure and HLA in healthy donors. Study-wide points: It was 150 to 200 TCR beta chains that were listed as cytomegalovirus-associated.

The specimen was PBMCs. The rearrangement uses TRBV7-2 and TRBJ2-3; TRBD2 agrees at 9 bases. The clonotype comes from a man between 50 and 59 years old in good health and CMV-seropositive. In DNA, the CDR3 is TGTGCCAGCAGCTTAGCGGCGGGGGGAGCGGGAGGTACGCAGTATTTT. Protein: CASSLAAGGAGGTQYF.